This T cell receptor (beta chain) originates from a study of PD-1 blockade in mismatch repair-deficient tumors. About the research overall: All were previously treated, progressing patients with about 12 mismatch repair-deficient cancer types. Points from the study as a whole: Rapid post-treatment expansion, then contraction, generally preceding radiologic response, marked tumor-resident clones.

A remark on this clone: Its specificity is not known.

This CDR3 comprises 15 residues. V lost 7 bases to trimming and J lost 1 base, with 20 bases between them. In germline, CDR1 is SQVTM, CDR2 ANQGSEA. Sequencing used immunoSEQ multiplex PCR; TCRdb keeps in-frame clones, though not all of them. The repertoire includes some 100,000 clones, approximately 83% of them detected once, and around 5.8% sits in the top ten. This sequence originates from an adult with mismatch repair-deficient cancer. This sample comprised peripheral blood, obtained about 36 weeks after starting pembrolizumab. This chain uses TRBV29-1 with TRBJ2-7; D might be TRBD1 or TRBD2, each matching 5 bases. The CDR3 protein is CSASIVTGRSYEQYF. The CDR3 nucleotides read TGCAGCGCCTCCATCGTGACGGGACGGTCCTACGAGCAGTACTTC.